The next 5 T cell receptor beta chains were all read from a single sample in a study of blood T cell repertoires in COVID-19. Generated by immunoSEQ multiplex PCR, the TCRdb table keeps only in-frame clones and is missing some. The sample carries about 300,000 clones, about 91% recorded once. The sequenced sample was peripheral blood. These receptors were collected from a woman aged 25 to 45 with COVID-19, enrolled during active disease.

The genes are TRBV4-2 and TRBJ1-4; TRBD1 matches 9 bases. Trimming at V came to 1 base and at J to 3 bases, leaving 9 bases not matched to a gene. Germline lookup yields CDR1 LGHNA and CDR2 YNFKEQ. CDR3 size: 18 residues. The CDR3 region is CASSQVGDRVGSNEKLFF. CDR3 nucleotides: TGTGCCAGCAGCCAAGTAGGGGACAGGGTCGGGTCTAATGAAAAACTGTTTTTT.

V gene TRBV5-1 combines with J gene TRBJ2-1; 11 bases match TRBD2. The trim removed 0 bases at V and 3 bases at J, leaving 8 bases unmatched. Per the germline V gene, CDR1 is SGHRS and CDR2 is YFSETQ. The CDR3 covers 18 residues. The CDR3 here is CASSLAPSGGPNYNEQFF. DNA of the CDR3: TGCGCCAGCAGCTTGGCCCCTAGCGGGGGGCCGAACTACAATGAGCAGTTCTTC.

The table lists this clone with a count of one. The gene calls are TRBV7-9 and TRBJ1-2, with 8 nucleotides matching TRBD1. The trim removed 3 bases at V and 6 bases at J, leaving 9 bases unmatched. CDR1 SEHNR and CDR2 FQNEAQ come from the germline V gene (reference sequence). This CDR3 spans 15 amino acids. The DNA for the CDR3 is TGTGCCAGCAGCTTTCAGGGGGCGCCGGGGAATGGCTACACCTTC. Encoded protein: CASSFQGAPGNGYTF.

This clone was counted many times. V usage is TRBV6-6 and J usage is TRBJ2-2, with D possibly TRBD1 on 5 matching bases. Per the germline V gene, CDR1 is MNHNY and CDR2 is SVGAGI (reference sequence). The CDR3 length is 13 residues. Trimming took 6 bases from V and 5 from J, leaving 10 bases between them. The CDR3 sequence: CASSIQETGELFF. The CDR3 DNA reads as TGTGCCAGCAGCATACAGGAGACCGGGGAGCTGTTTTTT.

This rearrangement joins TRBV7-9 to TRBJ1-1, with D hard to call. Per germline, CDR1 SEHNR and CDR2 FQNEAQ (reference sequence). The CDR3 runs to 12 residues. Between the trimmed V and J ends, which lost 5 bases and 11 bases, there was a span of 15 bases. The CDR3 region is CASSVTGLLAFF. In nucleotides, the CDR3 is TGTGCCAGCAGCGTTACGGGTCTTCTGGCTTTCTTT.